This TCR beta chain came from a study of blood T cell repertoires in COVID-19. In the study overall: Collection of acute and convalescent COVID-19 samples took place in the United States, Italy and Spain. PBMCs, B-cell-depleted T cells, or T cells provided the cDNA or gDNA that made up the material.

The V end was cut by 3 bases, the J end by 3 bases, with 8 bases between. The CDR3 covers 13 residues. Germline values: CDR1 LGHDT, CDR2 YNNKEL (reference sequence). The protocol was immunoSEQ multiplex PCR, while the TCRdb copy is restricted to in-frame clones and leaves out a portion. The sample comprises about 140,000 clones, around 82% of which are singletons, and 5.5% rests with the top ten. Sequenced material: PBMCs or T cells enriched from blood (not recorded which). The chain couples TRBV3-1 (or the pseudogene TRBV3-2) to TRBJ2-5; D is ambiguous. This TCR was sampled from a man in his forties with acute COVID-19. CDR3 coding DNA: TGTGCCAGCAGCCATTCTGGAGAAGAGACCCAGTACTTC. Protein: CASSHSGEETQYF.